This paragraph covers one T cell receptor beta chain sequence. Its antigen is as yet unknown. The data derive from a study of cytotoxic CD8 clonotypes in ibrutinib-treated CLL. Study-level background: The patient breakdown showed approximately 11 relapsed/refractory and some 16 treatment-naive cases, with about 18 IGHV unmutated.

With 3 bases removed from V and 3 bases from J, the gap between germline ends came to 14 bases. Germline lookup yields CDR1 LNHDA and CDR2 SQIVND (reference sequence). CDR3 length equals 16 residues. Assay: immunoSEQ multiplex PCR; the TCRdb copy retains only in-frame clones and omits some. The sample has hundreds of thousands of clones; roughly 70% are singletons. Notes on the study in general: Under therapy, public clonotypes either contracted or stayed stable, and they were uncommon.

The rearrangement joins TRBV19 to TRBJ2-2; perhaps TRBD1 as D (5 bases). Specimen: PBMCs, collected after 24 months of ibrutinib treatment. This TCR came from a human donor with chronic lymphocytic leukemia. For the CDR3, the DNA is TGTGCCAGTAGTATCTACGCGACAGTGTACACCGGGGAGCTGTTTTTT. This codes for CASSIYATVYTGELFF.